The T cell receptor (beta chain) described here comes from a study of T cell clonality in common variable immunodeficiency. This clone was detected ten times or more. From the germline J gene comes the end of the CDR3, since the read stops 3 residues before it. The method was immunoSEQ multiplex PCR; TCRdb's version includes in-frame clones alone and lacks a portion of them. The sample is made up of tens of thousands of clones, none counted only once. The V and J ends lost 0 bases and 4 bases respectively, with 10 bases between them. This CDR3 is 15 amino acids long. Germline V lookup: CDR1 SGHRS, CDR2 YFSETQ.

This chain connects TRBV5-1 to TRBJ2-2; TRBD2 might be the D (5 bases). This TCR was sampled from a person aged 18 to 75 in good health. Sequencing was performed on peripheral blood mononuclear cells. Here the CDR3 reads CASSLALASTGELFF. The covered CDR3 bases are TGCGCCAGCAGCTTGGCCCTAGCCAGCACCGGGGAG. Full variable domain (outside the CDR3, taken from reference TRBV5-1 and TRBJ2-2): KAGVTQTPRYLIKTRGQQVTLSCSPISGHRSVSWYQQTPGQGLQFLFEYFSETQRNKGNFPGRFSGRQFSNSRSEMNVSTLELGDSALYLCASSLALASTGELFFGEGSRLTVL.